This TCR beta chain was identified in a study of blood T cell repertoires in COVID-19. Between the trimmed V and J ends, which lost 1 base and 0 bases, there was a span of 10 bases. Germline CDR1 is GTSNPN and CDR2 is SVGIG (reference sequence). This CDR3 contains 16 residues. Per the original methods: Estimated nucleated cell counts came from reference gene primer amplification. The table came from immunoSEQ multiplex PCR; TCRdb's copy has only in-frame clones and leaves some out. That table is the source of V, J and clone size, and D and trimming were worked out from the DNA. The data show about 280,000 clones, with less than 90% seen just once and over 10% held by the top ten.

The V and J genes are TRBV30 and TRBJ2-6, with no clear D. The sequence derives from a woman between 65 and 79 years old with COVID-19, enrolled during active disease. The specimen was peripheral blood. CDR3 in amino acids: CAWSGLGDSGANVLTF. The CDR3 nucleotides read TGTGCCTGGAGTGGTCTGGGCGACTCTGGGGCCAACGTCCTGACTTTC.